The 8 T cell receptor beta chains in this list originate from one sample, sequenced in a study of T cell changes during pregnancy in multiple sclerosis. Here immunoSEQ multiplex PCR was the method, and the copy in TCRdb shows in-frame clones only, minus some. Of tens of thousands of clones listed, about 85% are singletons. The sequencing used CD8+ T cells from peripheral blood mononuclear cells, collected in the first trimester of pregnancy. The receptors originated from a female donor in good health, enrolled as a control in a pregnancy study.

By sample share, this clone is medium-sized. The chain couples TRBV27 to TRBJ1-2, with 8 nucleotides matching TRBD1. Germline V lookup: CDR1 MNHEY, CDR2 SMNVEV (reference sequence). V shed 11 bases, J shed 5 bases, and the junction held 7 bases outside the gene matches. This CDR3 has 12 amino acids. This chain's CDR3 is CASGQGLYGYTF. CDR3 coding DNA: TGTGCCTCCGGACAGGGCTTATATGGCTACACCTTC.

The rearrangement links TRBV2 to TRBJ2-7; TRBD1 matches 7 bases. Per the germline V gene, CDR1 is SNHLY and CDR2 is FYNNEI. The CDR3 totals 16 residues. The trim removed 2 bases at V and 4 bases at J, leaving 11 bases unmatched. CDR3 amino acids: CASSESSDRDNYEQYF. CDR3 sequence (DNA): TGTGCCAGCAGTGAAAGTTCAGACAGGGACAATTACGAGCAGTACTTC. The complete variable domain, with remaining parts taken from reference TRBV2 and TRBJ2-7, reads EPEVTQTPSHQVTQMGQEVILRCVPISNHLYFYWYRQILGQKVEFLVSFYNNEISEKSEIFDDQFSVERPDGSNFTLKIRSTKLEDSAMYFCASSESSDRDNYEQYFGPGTRLTVT.

The CDR3 bases are TGCAGCGTTGAAGGAGCAACAGGGGGCTCTGGAAACACCATATATTTT. It codes for CSVEGATGGSGNTIYF. The chain employs TRBV29-1 and TRBJ1-3; 8 nucleotides line up with TRBD1. The CDR3 loop spans 16 amino acids. V shed 1 base and J 0 bases; nucleotides not matched to a gene: 5. Germline V gives CDR1 SQVTM, CDR2 ANQGSEA. The variable domain in full, completed from reference TRBV29-1 and TRBJ1-3, reads SAVISQKPSRDICQRGTSLTIQCQVDSQVTMMFWYRQQPGQSLTLIATANQGSEATYESGFVIDKFPISRPNLTFSTLTVSNMSPEDSSIYLCSVEGATGGSGNTIYFGEGSWLTVV.

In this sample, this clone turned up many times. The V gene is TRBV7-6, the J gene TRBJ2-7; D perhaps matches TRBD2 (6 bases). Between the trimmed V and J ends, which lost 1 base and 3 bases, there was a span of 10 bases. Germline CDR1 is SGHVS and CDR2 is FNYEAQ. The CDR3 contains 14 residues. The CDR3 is CASSLGSGDYEQYF. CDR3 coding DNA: TGTGCCAGCAGCTTAGGGTCGGGGGACTACGAGCAGTACTTC.

The CDR3 DNA reads TGTGCCAGCAGTGCGGGACAGGGGGCGGACGAGCAGTACTTC. This sequence encodes CASSAGQGADEQYF. This chain joins TRBV6-1 and TRBJ2-7; the match to TRBD1 covers 12 bases. Per the germline V gene, CDR1 is MNHNS and CDR2 is SASEGT. V dropped 4 bases and J dropped 5; count of bases not matched to a gene: 3. This CDR3 has 14 amino acids.

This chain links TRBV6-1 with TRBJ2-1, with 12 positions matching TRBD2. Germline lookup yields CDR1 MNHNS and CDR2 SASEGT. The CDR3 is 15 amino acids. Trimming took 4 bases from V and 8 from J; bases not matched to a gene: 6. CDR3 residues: CASSVASGGVDEQFF. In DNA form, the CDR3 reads TGTGCCAGCAGTGTGGCTAGCGGGGGGGTAGATGAGCAGTTCTTC.

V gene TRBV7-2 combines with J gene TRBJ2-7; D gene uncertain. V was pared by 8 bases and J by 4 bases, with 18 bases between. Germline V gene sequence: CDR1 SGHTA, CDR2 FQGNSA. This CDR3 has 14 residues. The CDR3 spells CASGETGGTYEQYF. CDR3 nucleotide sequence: TGTGCCAGCGGCGAGACCGGCGGTACGTACGAGCAGTACTTC.

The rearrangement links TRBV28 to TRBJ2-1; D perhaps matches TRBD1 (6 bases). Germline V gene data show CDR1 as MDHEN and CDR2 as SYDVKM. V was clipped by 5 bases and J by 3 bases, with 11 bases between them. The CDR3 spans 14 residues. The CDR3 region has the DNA TGTGCCAGCAGTAGCACAGGGCACTACAATGAGCAGTTCTTC. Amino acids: CASSSTGHYNEQFF.